This is a list of T cell receptor beta chains from one sample in a study of CD8+CD57+ T cells in acquired aplastic anemia. MiXCR, applied by TCRdb to the reads, yields one record per CDR3 protein. The table has 35,000 to 45,000 distinct CDR3 sequences, around 67% seen once. Sequenced material: sorted CD4+, CD8+, or CD8+CD57+ T cells (not recorded which) from PBMCs. All receptors come from a human donor in good health, serving as a control. CDR3s include the opening cysteine and the closing phenylalanine or tryptophan. A D gene is named only where the DNA matches it firmly. Where a row states a size, it is once, few, many or the class of an expanded clone; other rows omit it.

>TRBJ2-7|TRBV14|-|-
CASSQARVAGDEQYF
TGTGCCAGCAGCCAAGCGCGGGTGGCAGGCGACGAGCAGTACTTC
>TRBJ1-2|TRBV12-3/TRBV12-4|-|TRBD1
CASRGQGADDGYTF
TGTGCCAGCAGGGGACAGGGGGCGGACGATGGCTACACCTTC
>TRBJ2-3|TRBV29-1|once|-
CSVRHGSTDTQYF
TGCAGCGTTCGGCACGGGAGCACAGATACGCAGTATTTT
>TRBJ1-2|TRBV4-2|-|-
CASSREREEGYTF
TGTGCCAGCAGCCGGGAAAGGGAAGAGGGCTACACCTTC
>TRBJ2-1|TRBV5-4|-|TRBD2
CASSYTSGPENEQFF
TGTGCCAGCAGCTATACTAGCGGTCCCGAGAATGAGCAGTTCTTC
>TRBJ1-2|TRBV7-9|many|TRBD1
CASSSSTGPNYGYTF
TGTGCCAGCAGCAGTTCGACAGGGCCTAACTATGGCTACACCTTC
>TRBJ2-1|TRBV29-1|-|-
CSSKLSGTEQFF
TGCAGCTCGAAATTATCAGGGACTGAGCAGTTCTTC
>TRBJ2-5|TRBV7-2|-|-
CASSLQETQHF
TGTGCCAGCAGCTTGCAAGAGACCCAGCACTTC
>TRBJ1-5|TRBV11-1|-|TRBD1
CASSLASGDSDQPQHF
TGTGCCAGCAGCTTAGCTTCCGGGGACAGCGATCAGCCCCAGCATTTT
>TRBJ2-5|TRBV7-2|-|-
CASSLVQETQYF
TGTGCCAGCAGCTTAGTCCAGGAGACCCAGTACTTC
>TRBJ2-5|TRBV7-9|many|-
CASSLPRGEETQYF
TGTGCCAGCAGCTTACCCAGGGGCGAAGAGACCCAGTACTTC
>TRBJ1-5|TRBV25-1|-|TRBD1
CASSQAGTGDQPQHF
TGTGCCAGCAGCCAAGCCGGGACAGGGGATCAGCCCCAGCATTTT
>TRBJ1-5|TRBV10-2|-|-
CASSEFGNQPQHF
TGCGCCAGCAGTGAGTTCGGGAATCAGCCCCAGCATTTT
>TRBJ2-1|TRBV11-2|many|-
CASSLGFGRGNQGDEQFF
TGTGCCAGCAGCTTAGGTTTCGGACGGGGGAACCAGGGCGATGAGCAGTTCTTC
>TRBJ2-4|TRBV25-1|-|-
CASSDEGLAKNIQYF
TGTGCCAGCAGTGATGAGGGACTAGCCAAAAACATTCAGTACTTC
>TRBJ2-1|TRBV19|-|TRBD2
CASSPRLADNEQFF
TGTGCCAGCAGCCCGAGACTAGCGGACAATGAGCAGTTCTTC
>TRBJ2-7|TRBV29-1|-|-
CSGGFGEYEQYF
TGCAGCGGGGGGTTCGGGGAATACGAGCAGTACTTC
>TRBJ2-2|TRBV9|-|TRBD2
CASSPGGTSNTGELFF
TGTGCCAGCAGCCCGGGAGGGACATCGAACACCGGGGAGCTGTTTTTT
>TRBJ1-1|TRBV6-1|many|-
CASRAGSEAFF
TGTGCCAGCAGAGCAGGGTCTGAAGCTTTCTTT
>TRBJ2-5|TRBV6-5|once|-
CASSYWVDGEQETQYF
TGTGCCAGCAGTTACTGGGTGGACGGTGAGCAAGAGACCCAGTACTTC
>TRBJ1-1|TRBV10-3|-|-
CAISESVFGEAFF
TGTGCCATCAGTGAGTCCGTCTTCGGTGAAGCTTTCTTT
>TRBJ2-3|TRBV20-1|-|TRBD1
CSARTDDRATDTQYF
TGCAGTGCTAGAACCGATGACAGGGCAACAGATACGCAGTATTTT
>TRBJ1-5|TRBV6-1|many|-
CASSAGADNQPQHF
TGTGCCAGCAGTGCAGGCGCCGACAATCAGCCCCAGCATTTT
>TRBJ2-7|TRBV10-3|-|-
CAISESTAVGEQYF
TGTGCCATCAGTGAGTCGACGGCAGTCGGCGAGCAGTACTTC
>TRBJ1-5|TRBV19|-|-
CASSIVGQDDQPQHF
TGTGCCAGTAGTATAGTCGGGCAGGATGATCAGCCCCAGCATTTT
>TRBJ2-1|TRBV25-1|-|TRBD1
CASSPSRDRFYEQFF
TGTGCCAGCAGTCCGTCCCGGGACAGGTTCTATGAGCAGTTCTTC
>TRBJ1-3|TRBV19|-|-
CASSQGPGNTIYF
TGTGCCAGTAGTCAGGGACCTGGAAACACCATATATTTT
>TRBJ2-7|TRBV24-1|-|-
CATSDFSEDQYF
TGTGCCACCAGTGATTTTTCCGAAGACCAGTACTTC
>TRBJ1-2|TRBV20-1|medium-sized|-
CSARDRGWTYTF
TGCAGTGCTAGAGATCGGGGATGGACCTACACCTTC
>TRBJ2-3|TRBV9|few|TRBD1
CASSVRRDRFTDTQYF
TGTGCCAGCAGCGTTCGGCGGGACAGGTTCACAGATACGCAGTATTTT
>TRBJ1-1|TRBV15|-|-
CATSRVRVNTEAFF
TGTGCCACTAGCAGAGTTAGGGTGAACACTGAAGCTTTCTTT
>TRBJ2-7|TRBV5-1|-|TRBD1
CASSSHAGGVYEQYF
TGCGCCAGCAGCTCACACGCAGGGGGCGTCTACGAGCAGTACTTC
>TRBJ1-1|TRBV2|-|-
CASSVGTPYEAFF
TGTGCCAGCAGTGTGGGTACACCCTATGAAGCTTTCTTT
>TRBJ1-3|TRBV29-1|once|-
CSVEWGNTIYF
TGCAGCGTTGAATGGGGAAACACCATATATTTT
>TRBJ2-2|TRBV7-3|-|-
CASSLLAAGELFF
TGTGCCAGCAGCTTATTGGCAGCCGGGGAGCTGTTTTTT
>TRBJ2-7|TRBV10-2|few|TRBD1
CASSEQGGFYEQYF
TGCGCCAGCAGTGAACAGGGGGGCTTCTACGAGCAGTACTTC
>TRBJ2-7|TRBV7-9|-|-
CASSLLRGYEQYF
TGTGCCAGCAGCCTCCTCCGGGGCTACGAGCAGTACTTC
>TRBJ1-2|TRBV20-1|-|TRBD1
CSARQGDYGYTF
TGCAGTGCTCGACAGGGGGACTATGGCTACACCTTC
>TRBJ1-1|TRBV7-6|-|-
CASSSPLLGRTNTEAFF
TGTGCCAGCAGCTCCCCCCTTTTAGGCAGGACGAACACTGAAGCTTTCTTT
>TRBJ1-6|TRBV4-1|many|-
CASSQVGQSNNSPLHF
TGCGCCAGCAGCCAAGTGGGGCAGAGTAATAATTCACCCCTCCACTTT
>TRBJ2-1|TRBV9|many|-
CASSVDKDQLTF
TGTGCCAGCAGCGTAGACAAGGACCAGCTTACTTTC
>TRBJ2-3|TRBV24-1|-|TRBD1
CATSDWTGYTDTQYF
TGTGCCACCAGTGATTGGACAGGGTACACAGATACGCAGTATTTT
>TRBJ1-1|TRBV25-1|-|TRBD1
CASSPRQGLEAFF
TGTGCCAGCAGTCCTCGACAGGGACTGGAAGCTTTCTTT
>TRBJ2-5|TRBV5-6|once|-
CASSVVTGSETQYF
TGTGCCAGCAGTGTTGTGACCGGGTCTGAGACCCAGTACTTC
>TRBJ1-1|TRBV7-9|once|-
CASSYSLGTEAFF
TGTGCCAGCAGCTACAGCCTCGGCACTGAAGCTTTCTTT
>TRBJ1-5|TRBV10-3|-|-
CAIRTDAASNQPQHF
TGTGCCATCAGGACGGATGCAGCAAGCAATCAGCCCCAGCATTTT
>TRBJ2-7|TRBV2|-|-
CASKQGYLAEQYF
TGTGCCAGCAAACAGGGCTACCTCGCTGAGCAGTACTTC
>TRBJ2-3|TRBV2|-|TRBD2
CASSTGLAALTDTQYF
TGTGCCAGCAGCACCGGACTAGCGGCACTCACAGATACGCAGTATTTT
>TRBJ2-1|TRBV10-3|-|TRBD2
CAISESRASGGARNEQFF
TGTGCCATCAGTGAGTCGAGGGCTAGCGGGGGGGCCAGGAATGAGCAGTTCTTC
>TRBJ1-6|TRBV2|-|TRBD1
CASSGTGTGNYNSPLHF
TGTGCCAGCAGTGGAACCGGGACAGGGAACTATAATTCACCCCTCCACTTT
>TRBJ2-1|TRBV7-8|-|TRBD2
CASSPGVAGGYNEQFF
TGTGCCAGCAGCCCTGGGGTAGCGGGTGGATACAATGAGCAGTTCTTC
>TRBJ1-1|TRBV25-1|-|-
CASSEMGANGEAFF
TGTGCCAGCAGTGAAATGGGGGCGAACGGTGAAGCTTTCTTT
>TRBJ2-7|TRBV10-1|-|-
CASSDRLYEQYF
TGCGCCAGCAGTGACAGACTCTACGAGCAGTACTTC
>TRBJ1-2|TRBV29-1|few|-
CSVGEGGYTF
TGCAGCGTTGGTGAAGGAGGCTACACCTTC
>TRBJ2-7|TRBV20-1|-|-
CSARPVHEQYF
TGCAGTGCTAGACCCGTGCACGAGCAGTACTTC
>TRBJ1-5|TRBV19|-|-
CASSIDLSNQPQHF
TGTGCCAGTAGTATAGATCTTAGCAATCAGCCCCAGCATTTT
>TRBJ1-1|TRBV19|medium-sized|TRBD1
CASSAGGTANTEAFF
TGTGCCAGTAGTGCCGGCGGGACAGCGAACACTGAAGCTTTCTTT
>TRBJ2-5|TRBV9|-|TRBD1
CASSGQGVRTQYF
TGTGCCAGCAGTGGACAGGGTGTGAGGACCCAGTACTTC
>TRBJ2-3|TRBV11-2|-|TRBD1
CATASRGGLTTDTQYF
TGTGCCACCGCTTCAAGAGGGGGCCTGACAACAGATACGCAGTATTTT
>TRBJ1-6|TRBV2|-|TRBD1
CASRAGGISNSPLHF
TGTGCCAGCAGGGCAGGGGGCATCTCTAATTCACCCCTCCACTTT